Listed here are 24 T cell receptor beta chains from one sample, sequenced in a study of blood T cells in healthy people across ages. A second roughly 6 to 12 cycle PCR used barcoded and J-beta primers. TCRdb redid the calling of the 5' RACE reads with MiXCR, one entry per CDR3 protein. Seen here are roughly 1,800,000 distinct CDR3 sequences, around half observed once, and the top ten hold 2.1%. Source material: blood. These receptors all come from a middle-aged woman in good health.

The chain couples TRBV2 to TRBJ2-3; D may be TRBD2 (6 bases). The CDR3 is 16 amino acids. Trimming removed 2 bases at V and 4 bases at J, with 16 bases between. CDR1 SNHLY and CDR2 FYNNEI come from the germline V gene. This chain's CDR3 is CASSEYGGGGADTQYF. The CDR3 DNA follows: TGTGCCAGCAGTGAATACGGGGGTGGAGGCGCAGATACGCAGTATTTT.

V gene TRBV6-2 or TRBV6-3 combines with J gene TRBJ2-6; D may be TRBD2 (6 bases). Germline CDR1 is MNHEY and CDR2 is SVGEGT. This CDR3 has 13 residues. V was clipped by 11 bases and J by 1 base, with 9 bases between them. CDR3 sequence reads: CAAEGSGANVLTF. In nucleotides, the CDR3 is TGTGCCGCGGAGGGGTCTGGGGCCAACGTCCTGACTTTC.

This chain uses TRBV28 with TRBJ2-7, with D tentatively TRBD2 (6 bases). CDR1 is MDHEN and CDR2 is SYDVKM in the germline V gene. This CDR3 is built from 14 residues. Trimming shortened V by 6 bases and J by 3 bases, and 15 bases separated the two germline ends. The CDR3 DNA reads TGTGCCAGCAGCCCATTGAGGGAGGACTACGAGCAGTACTTC. This encodes CASSPLREDYEQYF.

This clonotype was counted a few times. The rearrangement links TRBV15 to TRBJ2-3; possible D gene TRBD1, 5 bases. The CDR3 is 16 amino acids. Germline CDR1 LNHNV, CDR2 YYDKDF (reference sequence). The V gene lost 0 bases and the J gene lost 2 bases, with 12 bases spanning the gap. CDR3 in amino acids: CATSRDQGRPTDTQYF. CDR3 bases: TGTGCCACCAGCAGAGATCAGGGCAGGCCCACAGATACGCAGTATTTT.

In its sample, this clonotype was seen a few times. The rearrangement uses TRBV12-3 or TRBV12-4 and TRBJ1-5; 7 bases align to TRBD1. The length of the CDR3 is 14 residues. The J segment lost 7 bases and the V segment lost 3 bases, leaving 6 bases of the junction unmatched. Here the CDR3 DNA reads TGTGCCAGCAGTTTCGGGGACAGTCGACAGCCCCAGCATTTT. Translated: CASSFGDSRQPQHF.

The CDR3 region is CASSLRMGYGYTF. The DNA for the CDR3 is TGTGCCAGCAGCCTACGGATGGGCTATGGCTACACCTTC. The chain is built from TRBV7-2 and TRBJ1-2; no clear D. CDR1 and CDR2 (germline): SGHTA, FQGNSA. The CDR3 is made up of 13 amino acids. The germline V and J ends were trimmed by 5 bases and 4 bases, with 11 bases remaining between them. Filled out from reference TRBV7-2 and TRBJ1-2, the complete variable domain reads GAGVSQSPSNKVTEKGKDVELRCDPISGHTALYWYRQSLGQGLEFLIYFQGNSAPDKSGLPSDRFSAERTGGSVSTLTIQRTQQEDSAVYLCASSLRMGYGYTFGSGTRLTVV.

Here the CDR3 DNA reads TGCGCCAGCAGCCAAGACAAAGCCGATTACAATGAGCAGTTCTTC. It is translated as CASSQDKADYNEQFF. This sequence joins TRBV4-1 and TRBJ2-1; D not certain. The V end lost 0 bases, the J end lost 4 bases, and 10 bases lay between the germline ends. From germline, CDR1 is MGHRA and CDR2 YSYEKL. This CDR3 is 15 amino acids long.

The chain is built from TRBV9 and TRBJ2-3; D unclear. V was shortened by 3 bases and J by 3 bases, with 14 bases between the two germline ends. The germline V gene encodes CDR1 SGDLS and CDR2 YYNGEE. CDR3 size: 15 residues. The CDR3 loop is CASSDRAIRTDTQYF. DNA for the CDR3: TGTGCCAGCAGCGACCGGGCTATAAGAACAGATACGCAGTATTTT.

The chain employs TRBV7-2 and TRBJ2-7; the match to TRBD1 covers 9 bases. Germline V gives CDR1 SGHTA, CDR2 FQGNSA. The CDR3 loop spans 15 amino acids. V lost 5 bases and J lost 2; bases outside the gene matches: 7. Here the CDR3 reads CASSTAGTGTYEQYF. For the CDR3, the DNA is TGTGCCAGCAGCACAGCCGGGACAGGGACCTACGAGCAGTACTTC.

The chain combines TRBV24-1 with TRBJ2-7, with 8 positions matching TRBD1. The length of the CDR3 is 14 residues. V was pared by 4 bases and J by 1 base, with 2 bases of the junction left unmatched. Germline loops: CDR1 KGHDR, CDR2 SFDVKD. CDR3 in DNA: TGTGCCACCAGTGACCGGGACAGGTCCTACGAGCAGTACTTC. Translating gives CATSDRDRSYEQYF.

This chain's CDR3 is CASSEVYSNQPQHF. DNA of the CDR3: TGTGCCAGCAGTGAGGTTTATAGCAATCAGCCCCAGCATTTT. The chain recombines TRBV2 with TRBJ1-5; D is uncertain. This CDR3 contains 14 residues. The V gene lost 3 bases and the J gene lost 0 bases, with 6 bases spanning the gap. Germline CDR1 is SNHLY and CDR2 is FYNNEI.

This chain joins TRBV5-1 and TRBJ2-2, with 7 bases that match TRBD1. The CDR3 runs to 15 residues. Germline V lookup: CDR1 SGHRS, CDR2 YFSETQ. V lost 1 base and J lost 4; bases outside the gene matches: 4. The CDR3 sequence is CASSLTTGFTGELFF. CDR3 sequence (DNA): TGCGCCAGCAGCTTGACGACAGGGTTCACCGGGGAGCTGTTTTTT.

The genes are TRBV9 and TRBJ1-4, with TRBD1 matching over 7 bases. The CDR3 spans 14 residues. Germline trimming cut 4 bases from V and 8 bases from J; bases unmatched to any gene: 8. Germline CDR1 and CDR2: SGDLS and YYNGEE. The CDR3 coding sequence is TGTGCCAGCAGCCTCGGGACAGCTGAGGAAAAACTGTTTTTT. This gives the protein CASSLGTAEEKLFF.

The V gene is TRBV6-5, the J gene TRBJ1-6; perhaps TRBD1 as D (5 bases). Trimming pared 2 bases from V and 0 bases from J, leaving 8 bases between. CDR1 MNHEY and CDR2 SVGAGI come from the germline V gene. The CDR3 has 16 amino acids. The CDR3 DNA is TGTGCCAGCAGTTACAGGGGTACCTCCTATAATTCACCCCTCCACTTT. This encodes CASSYRGTSYNSPLHF.

The CDR3 DNA is TGTGCCAGCAGTTACGAGGCAGCAAACTCTGGGGCCAACGTCCTGACTTTC. This codes for CASSYEAANSGANVLTF. The chain joins TRBV6-2 or TRBV6-3 to TRBJ2-6; D remains ambiguous. This CDR3 spans 17 amino acids. CDR1 and CDR2 from the germline V gene are MNHEY and SVGEGT. Trimming took 2 bases from V and 0 from J, leaving 11 bases between them.

The chain links TRBV28 to TRBJ2-7, with a weak D call TRBD1 (6 bases). There are 14 residues in the CDR3. From germline, CDR1 is MDHEN and CDR2 SYDVKM. Trimming pared 2 bases from V and 3 bases from J, leaving 11 bases between. The CDR3 DNA reads TGTGCCAGCAGTTTAAGAGGGACACTCTACGAGCAGTACTTC. Translated: CASSLRGTLYEQYF. Full variable domain (rest looked up from reference TRBV28 and TRBJ2-7): DVKVTQSSRYLVKRTGEKVFLECVQDMDHENMFWYRQDPGLGLRLIYFSYDVKMKEKGDIPEGYSVSREKKERFSLILESASTNQTSMYLCASSLRGTLYEQYFGPGTRLTVT.

This chain uses TRBV5-1 with TRBJ1-2; the D is unclear. From germline, CDR1 is SGHRS and CDR2 YFSETQ. With 0 bases removed from V and 4 bases from J, the gap between germline ends came to 13 bases. This CDR3 is built from 15 residues. CDR3 nucleotide sequence: TGCGCCAGCAGCTTGGGATCGTGGAGGCTCTATGGCTACACCTTC. Protein sequence: CASSLGSWRLYGYTF.

V and J are TRBV5-1 and TRBJ2-7, with D maybe TRBD2 (5 bases). The germline V gene encodes CDR1 SGHRS and CDR2 YFSETQ. Trimming cost V 0 bases and J 7 bases, with 17 bases left between them. The CDR3 is 15 residues long. This CDR3 reads CASSLVSGFYNEQYF. Written as DNA, the CDR3 is TGCGCCAGCAGCTTGGTGTCGGGGTTCTACAATGAGCAGTACTTC.

This clonotype was observed a few times. The V gene is TRBV15, the J gene TRBJ2-5; 7 bases fit TRBD1. J lost 1 base, V lost 5 bases, and 7 bases had no gene match. From germline, CDR1 is LNHNV and CDR2 YYDKDF (reference sequence). The CDR3 is 15 residues long. CDR3 coding DNA: TGTGCCACCAGCGGGAGAGGGGACAGCCAAGAGACCCAGTACTTC. It is translated as CATSGRGDSQETQYF. Combining the CDR3 with reference TRBV15 and TRBJ2-5 gives the whole variable domain DAMVIQNPRYQVTQFGKPVTLSCSQTLNHNVMYWYQQKSSQAPKLLFHYYDKDFNNEADTPDNFQSRRPNTSFCFLDIRSPGLGDTAMYLCATSGRGDSQETQYFGPGTRLLVL.

This chain links TRBV2 with TRBJ2-7; the D is unclear. The germline V gene has CDR1 SNHLY and CDR2 FYNNEI. The CDR3 is 16 amino acids. Trimming left V 8 bases short and J 4 bases short, with 24 bases between. The DNA for the CDR3 is TGTGCCAGCGAGAGTCGGCGACATACCGACAAGTACGAGCAGTACTTC. It is translated as CASESRRHTDKYEQYF.

Only a few counts were recorded for this clonotype. The V gene is TRBV4-3, the J gene TRBJ2-1; 7 bases are shared with TRBD1. The CDR3 covers 15 residues. CDR1 and CDR2 from the germline V gene are LGHNA and YSLEER. The junction had 3 bases not matched to a gene; V was cut back by 0 bases and J by 4 bases. The CDR3, as DNA: TGCGCCAGCAGCCAAGAGGGACAGCAATACAATGAGCAGTTCTTC. Its translation: CASSQEGQQYNEQFF.

This clonotype was seen a few times. This chain uses TRBV27 with TRBJ2-1; a weak D match, TRBD1 (6 bases). Germline V gene data show CDR1 as MNHEY and CDR2 as SMNVEV (reference sequence). Trimming took 2 bases from V and 6 from J, leaving 8 bases between them. The CDR3 totals 13 residues. The CDR3 is CASSLQGPNEQFF. The CDR3 region has the DNA TGTGCCAGCAGTTTACAGGGGCCCAATGAGCAGTTCTTC.

This clonotype was seen more than once but under ten times. The rearrangement joins TRBV6-5 to TRBJ2-1, with D perhaps given as TRBD1 or TRBD2 (5 bases each). The CDR3 extends over 16 amino acids. The V end lost 2 bases, the J end lost 9 bases, and 20 bases lay between the germline ends. Germline V gene data show CDR1 as MNHEY and CDR2 as SVGAGI. CDR3 bases: TGTGCCAGCAGTTACACATATGAGGGACCTTCGGGTGAGCAGTTCTTC. This sequence encodes CASSYTYEGPSGEQFF.

The J gene is TRBJ1-1, the V gene TRBV29-1, with D perhaps matching TRBD1 (5 bases). This CDR3 is 14 amino acids long. Germline V gene sequence: CDR1 SQVTM, CDR2 ANQGSEA. Trimming pared 7 bases from V and 2 bases from J, leaving 17 bases between. CDR3 amino acids: CSAERGAGNTEAFF. The DNA of the CDR3 is TGCAGCGCCGAGAGGGGAGCAGGAAACACTGAAGCTTTCTTT.